This T cell receptor (beta chain) was retrieved from a study of blood T cell repertoires in COVID-19. Study overall: T cells, B-cell-depleted T cells, or PBMCs supplied cDNA or gDNA.

V shed 1 base and J 5 bases; nucleotides not matched to a gene: 5. CDR3 length: 17 residues. CDR1 LGHNA and CDR2 YNFKEQ come from the germline V gene. Profiled with immunoSEQ multiplex PCR; TCRdb holds only in-frame clones, not every one. The profile covers approximately 100,000 clones, with roughly 90% appearing a single time and 19% taken by the ten largest. Input material: peripheral blood. The chain is built from TRBV4-2 and TRBJ2-5; 15 bases fit TRBD2. This clonotype was sampled from a human donor with acute or convalescent COVID-19. The donor label of this sample is uncertain. The CDR3 sequence is CASSQGTSGGARETQYF. The CDR3 DNA follows: TGTGCCAGCAGCCAAGGGACTAGCGGGGGGGCCCGGGAGACCCAGTACTTC.